The TCR beta chain described here comes from a study of blood T cell repertoires in COVID-19. Study in general: The United States, Italy and Spain provided the acute and convalescent COVID-19 samples. T cells, B-cell-depleted T cells, or PBMCs supplied cDNA or gDNA.

As to this clone: One end of the junction is discordant with germline, which a read error may explain.

Sequencing used immunoSEQ multiplex PCR; TCRdb keeps in-frame clones, though not all of them. The sample records 270,000 or so clones, about 89% being singletons. CDR1 is KGHSH and CDR2 is LQKENI in the germline V gene. The CDR3 consists of 13 residues. Assignment of participants to cohorts was predicated upon participant-reported clinical history. Before being deemed recovered, Cohort 3 donors had two negative PCRs, clearance, or symptom resolution. V gene TRBV18 combines with J gene TRBJ2-4; 15 nucleotides match TRBD2. The sequenced sample was PBMCs or T cells enriched from blood (not recorded which). This receptor was identified in a woman aged 18-29 years who had recovered from COVID-19. The CDR3 sequence: CASSPGLAGGPSF. The CDR3 DNA sequence: TGTGCCAGCTCACCAGGACTAGCGGGAGGGCCGAGCTTC.